The rows below give T cell receptor beta chains drawn from one sample of a study of T cell repertoires in cytomegalovirus infection. TCRdb re-derived calls from the reads in MiXCR, one entry per CDR3 protein. The sample has around 310,000 distinct CDR3 sequences; roughly 16% are singletons. The material sequenced was PBMCs. All receptors come from a human donor in good health (CMV status not recorded). Some clones in this sample may be carry-over from other donors' samples. The CDR3 runs from the conserved cysteine through the conserved F or W. The D gene is left open where the match is weak. The listing skips clone size in some rows; elsewhere it reads once, few, many or a size class.

j_gene | v_gene | abundance | d_gene | CDR3nt | CDR3aa
TRBJ2-1 | TRBV12-3/TRBV12-4 | many | TRBD1 | TGTGCCAGCAGTTCTCCGGGACAGGGCGGGAGCTACAATGAGCAGTTCTTC | CASSSPGQGGSYNEQFF
TRBJ2-1 | TRBV4-2 | many | - | TGTGCCAGCAGCCAAGATCGGGTGTACAATGAGCAGTTCTTC | CASSQDRVYNEQFF
TRBJ2-1 | TRBV4-3 | - | TRBD2 | TGCGCCAGCAGCCCCCAAGCGGGGGGAAACAATGAGCAGTTCTTC | CASSPQAGGNNEQFF
TRBJ2-4 | TRBV24-1 | few | - | TGTGCCACCAGTGCGAAGGGCAAAAACATTCAGTACTTC | CATSAKGKNIQYF
TRBJ1-2 | TRBV5-6 | few | - | TGTGCCAGCAGCTCGAGGGATCGTCTTAGGGACTATGGCTACACCTTC | CASSSRDRLRDYGYTF
TRBJ2-5 | TRBV7-6 | few | - | TGTGCCAGCTCCCCCCAAGGGGGGTTCCAAGAGACCCAGTACTTC | CASSPQGGFQETQYF
TRBJ2-1 | TRBV24-1 | - | TRBD1 | TGTGCCACCAGTGATAACAGGGGGCGCAACAGTAATGAGCAGTTCTTC | CATSDNRGRNSNEQFF
TRBJ1-1 | TRBV20-1 | few | TRBD1 | TGCAGTGCTAGAGACCTGGACAGGGTGAACACTGAAGCTTTCTTT | CSARDLDRVNTEAFF
TRBJ1-2 | TRBV28 | - | - | TGTGCCAGCGGTGGCTCTTACGGGGCGGCCTATGGCTACACCTTC | CASGGSYGAAYGYTF
TRBJ1-4 | TRBV20-1 | few | - | TGCAGTGCTAGTGAGGGGGGCCATGAAAAACTGTTTTTT | CSASEGGHEKLFF
TRBJ1-5 | TRBV6-5 | - | TRBD1 | TGTGCCAGCAGTCACGACAGGGGCTTGGATCAGCCCCAGCATTTT | CASSHDRGLDQPQHF
TRBJ1-1 | TRBV12-3/TRBV12-4 | many | - | TGTGCCAGCAGTATCGTCAGGGGACGGACTGAAGCTTTCTTT | CASSIVRGRTEAFF
TRBJ1-5 | TRBV6-1 | many | TRBD1 | TGTGCCAGCAGCCTCTCCGGGACAGGGGGCAATCAGCCCCAGCATTTT | CASSLSGTGGNQPQHF
TRBJ1-6 | TRBV7-2 | many | - | TGTGCCAGCAGCTTAGCCGGCATACCTTCACCCCTCCACTTT | CASSLAGIPSPLHF
TRBJ2-5 | TRBV7-2 | many | TRBD2 | TGTGCCAGCAGCGGGCAGCCTAGCGGGGGGGCGGAGACCCAGTACTTC | CASSGQPSGGAETQYF
TRBJ2-3 | TRBV20-1 | few | - | TGCAGTGCTAGACCCGGAGGGGGGGGGACAGATACGCAGTATTTT | CSARPGGGGTDTQYF
TRBJ2-7 | TRBV4-1 | many | - | TGCGCCAGCGCGTTTCAGGGAAGCTCCTACGAGCAGTACTTC | CASAFQGSSYEQYF
TRBJ1-3 | TRBV20-1 | few | - | TGCAGCATTCACCACAGGGACTCTGGAAACACCATATATTTT | CSIHHRDSGNTIYF
TRBJ2-3 | TRBV9 | few | - | TGTGCCAGCAGCCCCCGATGGGGCGGGGGCACAGATACGCAGTATTTT | CASSPRWGGGTDTQYF
TRBJ1-1 | TRBV25-1 | few | - | TGTGCCAGCAGTGACACGGCAGGGGAGCCCATGGGTGAAGCTTTCTTT | CASSDTAGEPMGEAFF